A single sample is the source of the 32 T cell receptor beta chains below, sequenced in a study of STAT5B mutations in CD4+ large granular lymphocyte leukemia. TCRdb keeps only in-frame clones here, not all; method: immunoSEQ multiplex PCR. The profile shows tens of thousands of clones, over 65% of them singletons. The specimen sequenced was CD4+ T cells from blood buffy coats. These receptor sequences come from a human donor in good health.

The chain combines TRBV2 with TRBJ1-6, with D possibly TRBD1 on 6 matching bases. The V end was cut by 2 bases, the J end by 6 bases, with 11 bases between. CDR1 SNHLY and CDR2 FYNNEI come from the germline V gene. The CDR3 is 15 residues long. Written as DNA, the CDR3 is TGTGCCAGCAGTGAAAGGGGGGGCCCTAATTCACCCCTCCACTTT. It yields the protein CASSERGGPNSPLHF.

The chain employs TRBV6-5 and TRBJ2-7; no clear D gene. The CDR3 consists of 13 residues. V shed 6 bases and J shed 3 bases, with 12 bases lying between them. Germline loops: CDR1 MNHEY, CDR2 SVGAGI. For the CDR3, the DNA is TGTGCCAGCAGCCCCTTAGGCTACTACGAGCAGTACTTC. It specifies CASSPLGYYEQYF.

The rearrangement joins TRBV18 to TRBJ2-1; the D is unclear. Trimming took off 0 bases at V and 0 bases at J, with 9 bases between the two ends. CDR3 length equals 16 residues. CDR1 is KGHSH, CDR2 LQKENI, per germline. For the CDR3, the DNA is TGTGCCAGCTCACCACCGTGGGCTAGCTCCTACAATGAGCAGTTCTTC. Protein sequence: CASSPPWASSYNEQFF.

This chain uses TRBV9 with TRBJ1-1; D uncertain. CDR3 length: 15 residues. V was trimmed by 0 bases and J by 0 bases, leaving 9 bases between them. Germline V gene data show CDR1 as SGDLS and CDR2 as YYNGEE. The CDR3 region has the DNA TGTGCCAGCAGCGTAGCACCTACAATGAACACTGAAGCTTTCTTT. This codes for CASSVAPTMNTEAFF.

Concerning this clone itself: This likely comes from a read error, as the CDR3 has no conserved phenylalanine or tryptophan at its end. This chain uses TRBV4-2 with TRBJ2-7, with 9 positions matching TRBD2. This CDR3 is built from 16 residues. Germline V CDR1 and CDR2: LGHNA, YNFKEQ. After removal of 0 bases from V and 2 bases from J, the junction contained 5 bases not matched to a gene. The CDR3 DNA follows: TGTGCCAGCAGCCAAGATTTGTCTAGCGGGGCCTACGAGCAGTACCTC. Protein product: CASSQDLSSGAYEQYL.

This clone was observed a single time. This chain uses TRBV7-8 with TRBJ2-1; D is unclear. The length of the CDR3 is 15 residues. V was clipped by 6 bases and J by 2 bases, with 14 bases between them. Germline V lookup: CDR1 SGHVS, CDR2 FQNEAQ. This CDR3 reads CASRKRLGAYNEQFF. The CDR3 DNA is TGTGCCAGCAGAAAACGCCTAGGCGCCTACAATGAGCAGTTCTTC.

For this clone: One end of the junction is discordant with germline, which a read error may explain. The chain recombines TRBV5-4 with TRBJ2-1, with 10 bases that match TRBD2. This CDR3 comprises 15 residues. Germline CDR1 reads SGHNT; CDR2 reads YYREEE (reference sequence). CDR3 amino acids: CASSPQRGGNNEQFF. The CDR3 nucleotides are TGTGCCAGCAGCCCCCAGCGGGGGGGAAACAACGAGCAGTTCTTC.

This sequence joins TRBV5-4 and TRBJ1-4, with D unclear. Germline lookup yields CDR1 SGHNT and CDR2 YYREEE (reference sequence). This CDR3 contains 14 residues. Trimming took 4 bases from V and 8 from J, leaving 15 bases between them. The DNA of the CDR3 is TGTGCCAGCAGCACTTCGGGCTCAAGGGAAAAACTGTTTTTT. Translation gives CASSTSGSREKLFF.

The chain couples TRBV7-9 to TRBJ2-5; 7 bases agree with TRBD1. V gave up 3 bases and J gave up 3 bases; unmatched junction bases: 7. The CDR3 is 15 residues long. The germline CDR1 and CDR2 sequences are SEHNR and FQNEAQ (reference sequence). The CDR3 DNA is TGTGCCAGCAGCTTGCTTGGACAGGCGAAAGAGACCCAGTACTTC. Amino acids: CASSLLGQAKETQYF.

The V call is TRBV2, the J call TRBJ2-7; 12 bases are shared with TRBD2. The J segment lost 1 base and the V segment lost 9 bases, leaving 7 bases of the junction unmatched. The germline gives CDR1 SNHLY, CDR2 FYNNEI. CDR3 length equals 15 residues. The CDR3 region is CASSSGGAGSYEQYF. In DNA, the CDR3 is TGTGCCAGTTCTAGCGGGGGGGCTGGGTCCTACGAGCAGTACTTC.

The J gene is TRBJ1-1, the V gene TRBV6-6; weak D call: TRBD1 (6 bases). This CDR3 region has 15 residues. Germline V gene sequence: CDR1 MNHNY, CDR2 SVGAGI (reference sequence). V lost 7 bases and J lost 4, with 19 bases in between. This chain's CDR3 is CASKGEGGAGTEAFF. CDR3 DNA: TGTGCCAGCAAGGGGGAGGGGGGCGCAGGCACTGAAGCTTTCTTT.

This sequence joins TRBV19 and TRBJ1-5; D is ambiguous. Germline V gene sequence: CDR1 LNHDA, CDR2 SQIVND (reference sequence). Trimming stripped 5 bases from V and 6 bases from J, with 11 bases between. This CDR3 comprises 13 residues. The CDR3 sequence: CASSSTKVQPQHF. The CDR3 nucleotides read TGTGCCAGTAGTTCCACGAAGGTTCAGCCCCAGCATTTT.

This clone occurred a few times. The chain joins TRBV19 to TRBJ1-6; possibly TRBD1 for D (5 bases). The CDR3 totals 13 residues. V lost 9 bases and J 5 bases, leaving 11 bases between the germline ends. Germline values: CDR1 LNHDA, CDR2 SQIVND (reference sequence). The CDR3 DNA reads as TGTGCCAGCCGGGACCTTGATAATTCACCCCTCCACTTT. Its translation is CASRDLDNSPLHF. Supplemented by reference TRBV19 and TRBJ1-6, the full variable domain reads DGGITQSPKYLFRKEGQNVTLSCEQNLNHDAMYWYRQDPGQGLRLIYYSQIVNDFQKGDIAEGYSVSREKKESFPLTVTSAQKNPTAFYLCASRDLDNSPLHFGNGTRLTVT.

The chain joins TRBV19 to TRBJ1-2; the D is unclear. The germline gives CDR1 LNHDA, CDR2 SQIVND (reference sequence). This CDR3 spans 13 amino acids. The V gene lost 6 bases and the J gene lost 4 bases, with 12 bases spanning the gap. As DNA, the CDR3 is TGTGCCAGTAGCATTGGACGGAGCTATGGCTACACCTTC. Its translation is CASSIGRSYGYTF. Drawing the rest from reference TRBV19 and TRBJ1-2, the complete variable domain is DGGITQSPKYLFRKEGQNVTLSCEQNLNHDAMYWYRQDPGQGLRLIYYSQIVNDFQKGDIAEGYSVSREKKESFPLTVTSAQKNPTAFYLCASSIGRSYGYTFGSGTRLTVV.

This clone was seen only a few times. V usage is TRBV9 and J usage is TRBJ2-2, with unresolved D. The CDR3 consists of 12 residues. Germline assignment: CDR1 SGDLS and CDR2 YYNGEE. V lost 4 bases and J 2 bases, leaving 3 bases between the germline ends. The CDR3 spells CASSPNTGELFF. As DNA, the CDR3 is TGTGCCAGCAGCCCTAACACCGGGGAGCTGTTTTTT.

This clone was counted between two and nine times. This chain links TRBV4-3 with TRBJ1-1; D gene ambiguous. Per germline, CDR1 LGHNA and CDR2 YSLEER. This CDR3 comprises 14 residues. The V end lost 5 bases, the J end lost 3 bases, and 13 bases lay between the germline ends. In DNA, the CDR3 is TGCGCCAGCAGCACTAAAAACGGGTACACTGAAGCTTTCTTT. Encoded protein: CASSTKNGYTEAFF.

The V call is TRBV7-9, the J call TRBJ1-1, with 9 positions matching TRBD1. Germline loops: CDR1 SEHNR, CDR2 FQNEAQ (reference sequence). After removal of 7 bases from V and 4 bases from J, the junction contained 7 bases not matched to a gene. This CDR3 has 14 amino acids. CDR3 coding DNA: TGTGCCAGCACGACAGGACAGGGGAGCACTGAAGCTTTCTTT. Translating gives CASTTGQGSTEAFF.

A few counts support this clone. This chain connects TRBV11-2 to TRBJ2-6; a possible D gene is TRBD2 (6 bases). CDR1 is SGHAT, CDR2 FQNNGV, per germline. The V gene lost 5 bases and the J gene lost 3 bases, with 11 bases spanning the gap. The CDR3 covers 15 residues. The CDR3 reads CASSGWRVGANVLTF. CDR3 DNA sequence: TGTGCCAGCAGCGGGTGGAGGGTTGGGGCCAACGTCCTGACTTTC.

The chain is built from TRBV9 and TRBJ1-4; 7 bases fit TRBD1. This CDR3 has 16 amino acids. CDR1 and CDR2 from the germline V gene are SGDLS and YYNGEE. The junction had 8 bases not matched to a gene; V was cut back by 4 bases and J by 2 bases. The CDR3 nucleotides are TGTGCCAGCAGCCTCCAGGGGGACAGTACTAATGAAAAACTGTTTTTT. Translation gives CASSLQGDSTNEKLFF.

This chain joins TRBV2 and TRBJ2-7; D perhaps matches TRBD1 (6 bases). V lost 3 bases, J lost 8 bases, and 14 bases lay in between. Looked up from germline, CDR1 is SNHLY and CDR2 is FYNNEI. The CDR3 totals 13 residues. The CDR3 loop is CASSDVGTLQQYF. CDR3 in DNA: TGTGCCAGCAGTGACGTCGGGACACTACAGCAGTACTTC.

This chain links TRBV18 with TRBJ2-3; TRBD2 agrees at 7 bases. Germline CDR1 KGHSH, CDR2 LQKENI. V dropped 4 bases and J dropped 1; count of bases not matched to a gene: 8. The CDR3 length is 16 residues. The chain's CDR3 is CASSRRGVSGTDTQYF. The CDR3 DNA follows: TGTGCCAGCTCACGACGGGGGGTATCGGGCACAGATACGCAGTATTTT.

V and J are TRBV5-4 and TRBJ1-3; D remains unclear. V lost 4 bases to trimming and J lost 0 bases, with 17 bases between them. CDR1 and CDR2 from the germline V gene are SGHNT and YYREEE (reference sequence). The CDR3 covers 17 residues. The chain's CDR3 is CASSRPGGSSSGNTIYF. CDR3 in DNA: TGTGCCAGCAGCCGGCCGGGTGGCTCTAGCTCTGGAAACACCATATATTTT.

This clone was counted only a few times. The chain combines TRBV7-9 with TRBJ1-5; D gene unclear. V was trimmed by 3 bases and J by 0 bases, leaving 6 bases between them. The CDR3 consists of 14 residues. Germline V gives CDR1 SEHNR, CDR2 FQNEAQ (reference sequence). In DNA, the CDR3 is TGTGCCAGCAGCTTTTGGAATAGCAATCAGCCCCAGCATTTT. Protein sequence: CASSFWNSNQPQHF.

This clone was seen more than once but under ten times. The V gene is TRBV19, the J gene TRBJ2-7; D tentatively reads TRBD1 or TRBD2 (5 bases each). Looked up from germline, CDR1 is LNHDA and CDR2 is SQIVND (reference sequence). V gave up 5 bases and J gave up 5 bases, with 13 bases separating them. This CDR3 region has 13 residues. CDR3 sequence (DNA): TGTGCCAGTAGTGGGGCGGGTATCCACGAGCAGTACTTC. This sequence encodes CASSGAGIHEQYF.

J is TRBJ1-2 and V is TRBV7-2; D call uncertain. Germline CDR1 and CDR2: SGHTA and FQGNSA. CDR3 length: 13 residues. With 1 base removed from V and 4 bases from J, the gap between germline ends came to 7 bases. This chain's CDR3 is CASSLGWVYGYTF. Written as DNA, the CDR3 is TGTGCCAGCAGCTTAGGATGGGTCTATGGCTACACCTTC.

The chain links TRBV5-1 to TRBJ1-3; D possibly corresponds to TRBD1 (6 bases). The germline CDR1 and CDR2 sequences are SGHRS and YFSETQ. V was cut by 0 bases and J by 3 bases, with 10 bases left in between. There are 15 residues in the CDR3. The CDR3: CASSLDRVVGNTIYF. Here the CDR3 DNA reads TGCGCCAGCAGCTTGGACAGGGTTGTTGGAAACACCATATATTTT.

Only a few counts were recorded for this clone. CDR3 sequence: CASSPWGANTGELFF. The CDR3 bases are TGTGCCAGCAGCCCATGGGGGGCGAACACCGGGGAGCTGTTTTTT. The V gene is TRBV4-2, the J gene TRBJ2-2; tentative D call: TRBD2 (6 bases). The CDR3 totals 15 residues. The V gene's germline CDR1 is LGHNA and CDR2 YNFKEQ. Trimming left V 4 bases short and J 0 bases short, with 9 bases between.

The chain carries TRBV5-1 and TRBJ1-4; 7 bases line up with TRBD1. Germline CDR1 SGHRS, CDR2 YFSETQ. Germline trimming cut 4 bases from V and 10 bases from J; bases unmatched to any gene: 13. The CDR3 totals 15 residues. Here the CDR3 DNA reads TGCGCCAGCAGCCCTACTCCCAGACAGGGAGGAAAACTGTTTTTT. It specifies CASSPTPRQGGKLFF. Together with reference TRBV5-1 and TRBJ1-4, the CDR3 gives the full variable domain: KAGVTQTPRYLIKTRGQQVTLSCSPISGHRSVSWYQQTPGQGLQFLFEYFSETQRNKGNFPGRFSGRQFSNSRSEMNVSTLELGDSALYLCASSPTPRQGGKLFFGSGTQLSVL.

The chain has TRBV13 and TRBJ1-1, with D possibly matching TRBD1 (6 bases). The germline V gene has CDR1 PRHDT and CDR2 FYEKMQ (reference sequence). The CDR3 consists of 14 residues. Trimming shortened V by 7 bases and J by 2 bases, and 14 bases separated the two germline ends. The CDR3 loop reads CASNPRGINTEAFF. CDR3 nucleotides: TGTGCCAGCAACCCCAGGGGTATCAACACTGAAGCTTTCTTT. The variable domain in full, with the rest retrieved from reference TRBV13 and TRBJ1-1, is AAGVIQSPRHLIKEKRETATLKCYPIPRHDTVYWYQQGPGQDPQFLISFYEKMQSDKGSIPDRFSAQQFSDYHSELNMSSLELGDSALYFCASNPRGINTEAFFGQGTRLTVV.

This chain uses TRBV11-1 with TRBJ2-2; D ambiguous. V was trimmed by 1 base and J by 4 bases, leaving 10 bases between them. This CDR3 region has 15 residues. Germline lookup yields CDR1 SGHAT and CDR2 FQDESV (reference sequence). CDR3 amino acids: CASSLVTNPTGELFF. In nucleotides, the CDR3 is TGTGCCAGCAGCTTAGTTACCAATCCCACCGGGGAGCTGTTTTTT. Together with reference TRBV11-1 and TRBJ2-2, the CDR3 gives the full variable domain: EAEVAQSPRYKITEKSQAVAFWCDPISGHATLYWYRQILGQGPELLVQFQDESVVDDSQLPKDRFSAERLKGVDSTLKIQPAELGDSAMYLCASSLVTNPTGELFFGEGSRLTVL.

This clone was seen a few times. V is TRBV4-1 and J is TRBJ2-7, with D perhaps given as TRBD1 or TRBD2 (7 bases each). In germline, CDR1 is MGHRA, CDR2 YSYEKL. CDR3 length: 14 amino acids. The V end was cut by 1 base, the J end by 3 bases, with 10 bases between. CDR3 amino acids: CASSQAGGVYEQYF. CDR3 nucleotides: TGCGCCAGCAGCCAAGCAGGGGGGGTCTACGAGCAGTACTTC.

The J gene is TRBJ1-1, the V gene TRBV5-1; the match to TRBD1 covers 8 bases. The CDR3 loop spans 15 amino acids. V trimming: 0 bases; J trimming: 0 bases; junction bases outside the gene matches: 1. Germline V gives CDR1 SGHRS, CDR2 YFSETQ. The chain's CDR3 is CASSLDRGVNTEAFF. In DNA form, the CDR3 reads TGCGCCAGCAGCTTGGACAGGGGGGTGAACACTGAAGCTTTCTTT.